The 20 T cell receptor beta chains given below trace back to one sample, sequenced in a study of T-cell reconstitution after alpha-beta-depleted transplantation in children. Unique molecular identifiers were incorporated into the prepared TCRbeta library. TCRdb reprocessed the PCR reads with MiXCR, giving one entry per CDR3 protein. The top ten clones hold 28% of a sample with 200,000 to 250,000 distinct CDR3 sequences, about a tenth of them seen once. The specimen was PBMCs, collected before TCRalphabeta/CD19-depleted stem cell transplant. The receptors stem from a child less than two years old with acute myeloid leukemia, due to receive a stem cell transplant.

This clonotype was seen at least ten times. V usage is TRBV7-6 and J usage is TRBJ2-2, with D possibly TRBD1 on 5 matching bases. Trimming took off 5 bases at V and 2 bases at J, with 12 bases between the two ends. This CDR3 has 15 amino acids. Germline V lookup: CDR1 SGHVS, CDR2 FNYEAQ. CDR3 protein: CASSPSTVNTGELFF. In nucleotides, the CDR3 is TGTGCCAGCAGCCCATCGACAGTTAACACCGGGGAGCTGTTTTTT.

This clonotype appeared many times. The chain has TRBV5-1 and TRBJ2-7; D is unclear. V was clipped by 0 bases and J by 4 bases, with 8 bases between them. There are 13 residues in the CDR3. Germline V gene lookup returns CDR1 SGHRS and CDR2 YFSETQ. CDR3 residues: CASSLGADYEQYF. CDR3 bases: TGCGCCAGCAGCTTGGGGGCCGATTACGAGCAGTACTTC.

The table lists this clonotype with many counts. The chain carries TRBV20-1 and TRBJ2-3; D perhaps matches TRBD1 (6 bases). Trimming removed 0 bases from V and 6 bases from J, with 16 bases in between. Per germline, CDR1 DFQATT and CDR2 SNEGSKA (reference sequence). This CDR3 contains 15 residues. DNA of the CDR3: TGCAGTGCTAGAGATATTTTGGGACACCGGGATACGCAGTATTTT. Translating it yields CSARDILGHRDTQYF.

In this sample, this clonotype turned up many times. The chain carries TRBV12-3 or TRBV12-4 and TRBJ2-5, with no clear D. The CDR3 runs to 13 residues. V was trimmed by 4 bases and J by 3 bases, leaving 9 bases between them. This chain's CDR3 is CASSSSREETQYF. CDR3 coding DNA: TGTGCCAGCAGTTCATCTCGGGAAGAGACCCAGTACTTC.

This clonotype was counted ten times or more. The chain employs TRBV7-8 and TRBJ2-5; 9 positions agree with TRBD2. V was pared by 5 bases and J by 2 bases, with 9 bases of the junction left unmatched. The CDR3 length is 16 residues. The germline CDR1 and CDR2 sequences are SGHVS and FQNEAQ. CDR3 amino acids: CASSPIKTSGQETQYF. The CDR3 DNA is TGTGCCAGCAGCCCCATTAAGACTAGCGGTCAAGAGACCCAGTACTTC. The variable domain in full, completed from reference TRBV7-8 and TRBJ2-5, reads GAGVSQSPRYKVAKRGQDVALRCDPISGHVSLFWYQQALGQGPEFLTYFQNEAQLDKSGLPSDRFFAERPEGSVSTLKIQRTQQEDSAVYLCASSPIKTSGQETQYFGPGTRLLVL.

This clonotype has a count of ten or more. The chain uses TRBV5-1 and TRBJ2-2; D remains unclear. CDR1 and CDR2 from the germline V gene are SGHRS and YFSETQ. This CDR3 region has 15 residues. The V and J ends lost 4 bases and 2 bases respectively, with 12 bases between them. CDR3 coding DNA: TGCGCCAGCAGCCTGGCGTGGACCAACACCGGGGAGCTGTTTTTT. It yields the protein CASSLAWTNTGELFF.

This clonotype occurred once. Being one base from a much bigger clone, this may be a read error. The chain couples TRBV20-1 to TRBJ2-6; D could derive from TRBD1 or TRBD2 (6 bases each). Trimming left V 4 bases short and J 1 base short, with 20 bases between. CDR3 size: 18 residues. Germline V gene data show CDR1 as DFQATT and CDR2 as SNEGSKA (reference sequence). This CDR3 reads CSAKGGIGLLSGANVLTF. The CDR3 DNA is TGCAGTGCTAAAGGGGGGATAGGGTTATTATCTGGGGCCAACGTCCTGACTTTC.

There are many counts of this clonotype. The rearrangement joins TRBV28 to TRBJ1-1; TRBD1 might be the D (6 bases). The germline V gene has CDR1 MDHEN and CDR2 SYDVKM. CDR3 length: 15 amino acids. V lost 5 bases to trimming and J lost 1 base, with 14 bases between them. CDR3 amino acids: CASSTRPGQNTEAFF. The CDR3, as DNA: TGTGCCAGCAGTACTCGACCGGGACAGAACACTGAAGCTTTCTTT. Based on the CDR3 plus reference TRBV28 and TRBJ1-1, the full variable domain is DVKVTQSSRYLVKRTGEKVFLECVQDMDHENMFWYRQDPGLGLRLIYFSYDVKMKEKGDIPEGYSVSREKKERFSLILESASTNQTSMYLCASSTRPGQNTEAFFGQGTRLTVV.

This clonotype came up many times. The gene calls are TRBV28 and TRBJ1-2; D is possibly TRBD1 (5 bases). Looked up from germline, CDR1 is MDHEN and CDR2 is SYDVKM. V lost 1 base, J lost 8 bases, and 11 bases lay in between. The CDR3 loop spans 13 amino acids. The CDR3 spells CASSLYGRGGYTF. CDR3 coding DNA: TGTGCCAGCAGTTTATATGGGCGGGGCGGCTACACCTTC.

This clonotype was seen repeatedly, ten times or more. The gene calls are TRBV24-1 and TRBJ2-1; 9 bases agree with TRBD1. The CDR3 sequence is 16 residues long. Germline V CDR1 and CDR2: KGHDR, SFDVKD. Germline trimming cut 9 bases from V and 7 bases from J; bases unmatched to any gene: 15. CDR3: CATGGSGQGRANEQFF. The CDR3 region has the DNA TGTGCCACCGGGGGGTCCGGACAGGGGAGAGCGAATGAGCAGTTCTTC.

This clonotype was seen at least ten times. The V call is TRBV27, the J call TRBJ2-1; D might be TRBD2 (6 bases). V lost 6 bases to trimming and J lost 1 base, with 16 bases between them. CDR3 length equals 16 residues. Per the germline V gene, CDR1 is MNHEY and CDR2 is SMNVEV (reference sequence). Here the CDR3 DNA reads TGTGCCAGCAGCCTTTACGGGGGAGTATCCTACAATGAGCAGTTCTTC. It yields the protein CASSLYGGVSYNEQFF.

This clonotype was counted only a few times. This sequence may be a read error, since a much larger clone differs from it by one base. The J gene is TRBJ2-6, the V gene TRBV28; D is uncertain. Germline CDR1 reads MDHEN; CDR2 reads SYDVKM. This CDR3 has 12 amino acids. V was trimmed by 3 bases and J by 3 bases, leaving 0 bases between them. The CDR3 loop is CASSFGANVLTF. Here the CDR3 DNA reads TGTGCCAGCAGTTTTGGGGCCAACGTCCTGACTTTC.

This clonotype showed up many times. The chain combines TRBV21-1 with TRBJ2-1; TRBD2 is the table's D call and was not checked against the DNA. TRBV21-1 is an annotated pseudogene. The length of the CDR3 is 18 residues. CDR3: CASSKGASGRAFYNEQFF. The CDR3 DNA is TGTGCCAGCAGCAAAGGGGCTAGCGGGAGGGCCTTCTACAATGAGCAGTTCTTC.

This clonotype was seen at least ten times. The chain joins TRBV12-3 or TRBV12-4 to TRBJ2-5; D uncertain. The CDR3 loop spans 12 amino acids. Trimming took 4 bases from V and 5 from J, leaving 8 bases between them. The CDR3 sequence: CASSYHGETQYF. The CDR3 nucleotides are TGTGCCAGCAGTTACCACGGGGAGACCCAGTACTTC.

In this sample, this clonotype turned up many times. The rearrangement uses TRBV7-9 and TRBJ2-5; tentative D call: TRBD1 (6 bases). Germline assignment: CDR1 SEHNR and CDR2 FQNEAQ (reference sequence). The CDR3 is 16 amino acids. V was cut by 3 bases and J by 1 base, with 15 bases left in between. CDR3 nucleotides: TGTGCCAGCAGCTTCGGACAGATAGAAATCCAAGAGACCCAGTACTTC. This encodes CASSFGQIEIQETQYF.

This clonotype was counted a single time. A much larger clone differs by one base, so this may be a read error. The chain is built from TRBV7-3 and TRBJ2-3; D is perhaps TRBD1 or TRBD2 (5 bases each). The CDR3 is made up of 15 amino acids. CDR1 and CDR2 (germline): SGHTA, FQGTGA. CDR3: CASSLYGRGTDTQCF. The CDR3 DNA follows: TGTGCCAGCAGCTTATATGGTCGGGGCACAGATACGCAGTGTTTT.

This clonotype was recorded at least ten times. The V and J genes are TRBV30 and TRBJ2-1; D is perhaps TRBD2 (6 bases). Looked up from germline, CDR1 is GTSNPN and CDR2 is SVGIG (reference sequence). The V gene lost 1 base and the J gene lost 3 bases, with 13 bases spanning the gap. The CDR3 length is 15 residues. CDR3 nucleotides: TGTGCCTGGAGTGGAACGGGAGTCCTCTACAATGAGCAGTTCTTC. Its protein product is CAWSGTGVLYNEQFF. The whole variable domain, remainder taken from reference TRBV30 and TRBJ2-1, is SQTIHQWPATLVQPVGSPLSLECTVEGTSNPNLYWYRQAAGRGLQLLFYSVGIGQISSEVPQNLSASRPQDRQFILSSKKLLLSDSGFYLCAWSGTGVLYNEQFFGPGTRLTVL.

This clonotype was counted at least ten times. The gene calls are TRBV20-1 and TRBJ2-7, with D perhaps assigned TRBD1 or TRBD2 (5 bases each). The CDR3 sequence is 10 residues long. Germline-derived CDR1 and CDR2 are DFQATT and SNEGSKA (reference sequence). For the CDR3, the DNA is TGCATTCCGAGGGGTCGCGAGCAGTACTTC. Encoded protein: CIPRGREQYF.

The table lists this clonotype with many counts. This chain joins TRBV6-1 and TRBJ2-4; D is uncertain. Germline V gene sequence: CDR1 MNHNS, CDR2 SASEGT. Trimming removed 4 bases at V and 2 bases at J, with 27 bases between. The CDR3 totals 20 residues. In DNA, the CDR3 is TGTGCCAGCAGTGTCACCCTAGTGCGACACCAACAAGAACCCAAAAACATTCAGTACTTC. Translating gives CASSVTLVRHQQEPKNIQYF.

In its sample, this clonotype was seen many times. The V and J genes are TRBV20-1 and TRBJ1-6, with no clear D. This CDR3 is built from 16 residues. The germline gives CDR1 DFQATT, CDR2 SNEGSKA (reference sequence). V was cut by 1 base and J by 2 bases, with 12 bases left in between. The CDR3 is CSARASGRPYNSPLHF. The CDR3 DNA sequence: TGCAGTGCTAGAGCCTCTGGAAGGCCCTATAATTCACCCCTCCACTTT.